Following are 26 T cell receptor beta chains from one sample sequenced in a study of T cells in Graves' hyperthyroidism and ophthalmopathy. RNA transcripts were the template for amplifying TCR beta CDR3 regions. Initially, a first-round RT-PCR of the TCR CDR3 employed the HTBI primer set. TCRdb passed the multiplex PCR reads through MiXCR, listing each CDR3 protein once. The data hold 30,000 to 35,000 distinct CDR3 sequences, with 52% observed a single time. Sequences were obtained from blood. Receptors originate from a woman in her thirties or forties with Graves' ophthalmopathy.

The CDR3 here is CASLGETQYF. The DNA for the CDR3 is TGTGCCAGCTTAGGGGAGACCCAGTACTTC. This rearrangement joins TRBV2 to TRBJ2-5; D not certain. V lost 8 bases, J lost 5 bases, and 6 bases lay in between. This CDR3 is 10 amino acids long. Germline CDR1 is SNHLY and CDR2 is FYNNEI.

This clonotype has a single count. The rearrangement joins TRBV9 to TRBJ2-3, with 9 bases that match TRBD2. CDR1 SGDLS and CDR2 YYNGEE come from the germline V gene. The CDR3 consists of 16 residues. After removal of 0 bases from V and 5 bases from J, the junction contained 7 bases not matched to a gene. The CDR3 region has the DNA TGTGCCAGCAGCGTAGCCCGCGGGAGGGCCGAAGATACGCAGTATTTT. This translates into CASSVARGRAEDTQYF.

The rearrangement links TRBV19 to TRBJ2-3, with TRBD1 matching over 10 bases. The CDR3 is 15 residues long. V was pared by 4 bases and J by 1 base, with 2 bases of the junction left unmatched. The germline V gene encodes CDR1 LNHDA and CDR2 SQIVND (reference sequence). CDR3 nucleotide sequence: TGTGCCAGTAGTAAAGGGACAGGGGGCACAGATACGCAGTATTTT. Amino acid sequence: CASSKGTGGTDTQYF.

Remarks on this clonotype: A much larger clone is a single base away; this may be a read error. V usage is TRBV11-2 and J usage is TRBJ2-7; 12 nucleotides line up with TRBD2. Germline V gene lookup returns CDR1 SGHAT and CDR2 FQNNGV. V gave up 8 bases and J gave up 2 bases; unmatched junction bases: 13. The CDR3 sequence is 17 residues long. The CDR3 is CASGSGLAGYYAYEQYF. CDR3 coding DNA: TGTGCCAGCGGCTCCGGACTAGCGGGGTATTACGCCTACGAGCAGTACTTC.

In this sample, this clonotype turned up many times. This chain connects TRBV6-5 to TRBJ1-6; the match to TRBD1 covers 10 bases. The CDR3 covers 16 residues. V trimming: 2 bases; J trimming: 10 bases; junction bases outside the gene matches: 8. CDR1 is MNHEY, CDR2 SVGAGI, per germline. CDR3 sequence reads: CASSYEGQGRGSPLHF. The CDR3, as DNA: TGTGCCAGCAGTTACGAGGGACAGGGGAGAGGGTCACCCCTCCACTTT.

The V gene is TRBV25-1, the J gene TRBJ2-1, with TRBD2 matching 9 bases. Germline assignment: CDR1 MGHDK and CDR2 SYGVNS. The ends lost 1 base at V and 9 bases at J; junction bases unmatched: 13. CDR3 length: 17 residues. CDR3 residues: CASSESDAGGLHGEQFF. DNA for the CDR3: TGTGCCAGCAGTGAATCGGACGCGGGAGGGCTTCATGGTGAGCAGTTCTTC.

This clonotype was detected ten times or more. V is TRBV11-3 and J is TRBJ1-4; 8 bases agree with TRBD1. This CDR3 spans 17 amino acids. CDR1 and CDR2 from the germline V gene are SGHNT and YENEEA. J gave up 5 bases and V 3 bases, and 11 bases lay outside the gene matches. As DNA, the CDR3 is TGTGCCAGCAGCTTCAGGACAGGGAATGGGGGAAATGAAAAACTGTTTTTT. Protein product: CASSFRTGNGGNEKLFF.

This CDR3 is CASTADMNTEAFF. CDR3 bases: TGTGCCAGCACCGCAGACATGAACACTGAAGCTTTCTTT. The chain uses TRBV2 and TRBJ1-1; D is uncertain. Trimming pared 7 bases from V and 0 bases from J, leaving 9 bases between. Germline-derived CDR1 and CDR2 are SNHLY and FYNNEI. This CDR3 is built from 13 residues.

This clonotype has a count of ten or more. The chain carries TRBV20-1 and TRBJ1-1; D is uncertain. CDR3 length: 14 residues. The germline V gene encodes CDR1 DFQATT and CDR2 SNEGSKA (reference sequence). V dropped 0 bases and J dropped 3 bases, with 11 bases sitting between them. CDR3 amino acids: CSARDLRGYTEAFF. DNA of the CDR3: TGCAGTGCTAGAGATTTGCGCGGTTACACTGAAGCTTTCTTT.

The table lists this clonotype with a few counts. One end of the junction varies from germline; a read error may be responsible. The chain joins TRBV7-7 to TRBJ2-5; TRBD1 aligns across 9 bases. This CDR3 has 14 residues. In germline, CDR1 is SSHAT, CDR2 FNYEAQ (reference sequence). Here the CDR3 DNA reads TGTGCTAGCAGCTTAGGGGACAGGGAAGAGACCCAGTACTTC. It yields the protein CASSLGDREETQYF.

The V gene is TRBV10-3, the J gene TRBJ2-7; TRBD1 matches at 8 bases. The CDR3 is made up of 19 amino acids. Losses at the gene ends were 0 bases for V and 0 bases for J; bases not matched to a gene: 13. The germline V gene has CDR1 ENHRY and CDR2 SYGVKD. The CDR3 loop is CAISESKVTGQGPSYEQYF. The DNA of the CDR3 is TGTGCCATCAGTGAGTCGAAGGTAACCGGACAGGGACCCTCCTACGAGCAGTACTTC.

J is TRBJ2-6 and V is TRBV9; 9 bases match TRBD2. The CDR3 spans 18 residues. V trimming: 2 bases; J trimming: 4 bases; junction bases outside the gene matches: 10. Germline V CDR1 and CDR2: SGDLS, YYNGEE. CDR3 DNA: TGTGCCAGCAGCGTCTCCTCAAGCGGGGGGCAAGGGGCCAACGTCCTGACTTTC. It is translated as CASSVSSSGGQGANVLTF.

This clonotype was detected ten times or more. The chain is built from TRBV7-9 and TRBJ2-1, with D possibly matching TRBD2 (6 bases). CDR1 and CDR2 from the germline V gene are SEHNR and FQNEAQ (reference sequence). The CDR3 has 14 residues. With 5 bases removed from V and 15 bases from J, the gap between germline ends came to 23 bases. The CDR3 here is CASSPAGSLPGRFF. The CDR3 DNA sequence: TGTGCCAGCAGCCCTGCCGGGAGCCTCCCCGGTAGGTTCTTC. The complete variable domain, with remaining parts taken from reference TRBV7-9 and TRBJ2-1, reads DTGVSQNPRHKITKRGQNVTFRCDPISEHNRLYWYRQTLGQGPEFLTYFQNEAQLEKSRLLSDRFSAERPKGSFSTLEIQRTEQGDSAMYLCASSPAGSLPGRFFGPGTRLTVL.

This clonotype was seen ten or more times. The chain employs TRBV6-5 and TRBJ2-2; D call uncertain. The CDR3 is 13 residues long. Germline V gene data show CDR1 as MNHEY and CDR2 as SVGAGI. The V end was cut by 4 bases, the J end by 6 bases, with 9 bases between. The CDR3 DNA follows: TGTGCCAGCAGTTTGCTATCGGCCGGGGAGCTGTTTTTT. This encodes CASSLLSAGELFF.

This clonotype showed up many times. The chain has TRBV28 and TRBJ1-3, with TRBD1 identical over 7 bases. This CDR3 has 15 residues. The germline V gene encodes CDR1 MDHEN and CDR2 SYDVKM. V shed 4 bases and J 2 bases; nucleotides not matched to a gene: 5. CDR3 nucleotide sequence: TGTGCCAGCAGTTCGGGACAGTTGGCTGGAAACACCATATATTTT. Translated: CASSSGQLAGNTIYF. Together with reference TRBV28 and TRBJ1-3, the CDR3 gives the full variable domain: DVKVTQSSRYLVKRTGEKVFLECVQDMDHENMFWYRQDPGLGLRLIYFSYDVKMKEKGDIPEGYSVSREKKERFSLILESASTNQTSMYLCASSSGQLAGNTIYFGEGSWLTVV.

V is TRBV7-8 and J is TRBJ2-6; the D gene could be TRBD1 or TRBD2 (5 bases each). Trimming removed 1 base from V and 5 bases from J, with 15 bases in between. CDR3 length: 17 residues. Germline V lookup: CDR1 SGHVS, CDR2 FQNEAQ. For the CDR3, the DNA is TGTGCCAGCAGCTTAGGGGACCCACCGAAGTGGGCCAACGTCCTGACTTTC. This gives the protein CASSLGDPPKWANVLTF. Filled out from reference TRBV7-8 and TRBJ2-6, the complete variable domain reads GAGVSQSPRYKVAKRGQDVALRCDPISGHVSLFWYQQALGQGPEFLTYFQNEAQLDKSGLPSDRFFAERPEGSVSTLKIQRTQQEDSAVYLCASSLGDPPKWANVLTFGAGSRLTVL.

This clonotype was seen repeatedly, ten times or more. The chain employs TRBV12-3 or TRBV12-4 and TRBJ2-7, with 7 bases aligning to TRBD2. This CDR3 is 17 amino acids long. V was clipped by 6 bases and J by 4 bases; unmatched bases: 18. CDR3 loop: CASRLGGGASKRYEQYF. CDR3 coding DNA: TGTGCCAGCAGACTAGGCGGGGGTGCCTCAAAACGTTACGAGCAGTACTTC.

V and J are TRBV7-2 and TRBJ2-7; no definite D call. CDR1 and CDR2 (germline): SGHTA, FQGNSA. The V and J ends lost 5 bases and 5 bases respectively, with 16 bases between them. The CDR3 consists of 14 residues. This CDR3 is CASSNLVAPHEQYF. The CDR3 bases are TGTGCCAGCAGCAATCTAGTTGCCCCCCACGAGCAGTACTTC. The whole variable domain, remainder taken from reference TRBV7-2 and TRBJ2-7, is GAGVSQSPSNKVTEKGKDVELRCDPISGHTALYWYRQSLGQGLEFLIYFQGNSAPDKSGLPSDRFSAERTGGSVSTLTIQRTQQEDSAVYLCASSNLVAPHEQYFGPGTRLTVT.

This chain connects TRBV19 to TRBJ2-7, with D maybe TRBD1 (6 bases). Germline V gene sequence: CDR1 LNHDA, CDR2 SQIVND (reference sequence). The CDR3 runs 15 residues. Deletions cut 1 base from V and 5 bases from J, with 15 bases between. The CDR3 sequence is CASSIATGTGDEQYF. CDR3 nucleotides: TGTGCCAGTAGTATAGCTACAGGGACCGGGGACGAGCAGTACTTC. Full variable domain (outside the CDR3, taken from reference TRBV19 and TRBJ2-7): DGGITQSPKYLFRKEGQNVTLSCEQNLNHDAMYWYRQDPGQGLRLIYYSQIVNDFQKGDIAEGYSVSREKKESFPLTVTSAQKNPTAFYLCASSIATGTGDEQYFGPGTRLTVT.

This clonotype was counted at least ten times. The rearrangement uses TRBV7-3 and TRBJ2-3, with TRBD2 as a possible D gene (6 bases). The CDR3 sequence is 13 residues long. V was trimmed by 4 bases and J by 5 bases, leaving 10 bases between them. Looked up from germline, CDR1 is SGHTA and CDR2 is FQGTGA. The CDR3 loop is CASSWKEGDTQYF. DNA of the CDR3: TGTGCCAGCAGCTGGAAGGAGGGAGATACGCAGTATTTT.

Concerning this clonotype itself: The junction does not match germline at one end; this may be a read error. The V call is TRBV6-1, the J call TRBJ1-6; TRBD1 might be the D (5 bases). The germline CDR1 and CDR2 sequences are MNHNS and SASEGT. The CDR3 covers 13 residues. CDR3 protein: CARSARARAPLHF. Written as DNA, the CDR3 is TGTGCCAGGAGTGCCAGGGCACGGGCACCCCTCCACTTT.

A note on this clonotype: A junction boundary mismatches the germline segment, possibly from a read error. The rearrangement links TRBV6-2 or TRBV6-3 to TRBJ2-6; 13 nucleotides match TRBD2. Germline V gives CDR1 MNHEY, CDR2 SVGEGT. The CDR3 covers 14 residues. The CDR3 bases are TGTGCCAGCAGCGGACTAGCGGGGGACAACGTCCTGACTTTC. This encodes CASSGLAGDNVLTF.

V gene TRBV11-2 combines with J gene TRBJ2-1; TRBD2 matches at 14 bases. V trimming: 3 bases; J trimming: 7 bases; junction bases outside the gene matches: 5. CDR1 SGHAT and CDR2 FQNNGV come from the germline V gene. CDR3 length equals 16 residues. DNA of the CDR3: TGTGCCAGCAGCTTCGCGGGACTAGCGGGGGCGAATGAGCAGTTCTTC. This gives the protein CASSFAGLAGANEQFF.

There are many counts of this clonotype. The genes are TRBV2 and TRBJ1-1; 12 bases match TRBD1. V trimming: 6 bases; J trimming: 4 bases; junction bases outside the gene matches: 3. The CDR3 spans 14 residues. CDR1 SNHLY and CDR2 FYNNEI come from the germline V gene. CDR3 in DNA: TGTGCCAGCAGAGCGGGACAGGGGGCCACTGAAGCTTTCTTT. It encodes CASRAGQGATEAFF.

This clonotype was found once. Germline is not matched at one junction end, which may reflect a read error. V usage is TRBV2 and J usage is TRBJ2-2; 9 bases map to TRBD2. This CDR3 contains 17 residues. Germline V gene sequence: CDR1 SNHLY, CDR2 FYNNEI. CDR3 sequence reads: CASSEARGGANTGELSW. CDR3 nucleotide sequence: TGTGCCAGCAGTGAGGCGCGGGGGGGCGCGAACACCGGGGAGCTGTCTTGG.

This clonotype showed up just a few times. The chain is built from TRBV15 and TRBJ2-1, with 8 bases lining up with TRBD1. Germline loops: CDR1 LNHNV, CDR2 YYDKDF (reference sequence). Losses at the gene ends were 4 bases for V and 3 bases for J; bases not matched to a gene: 2. This CDR3 is built from 14 residues. The CDR3 is CATSKGQGYNEQFF. In DNA, the CDR3 is TGTGCCACCAGCAAAGGACAGGGCTACAATGAGCAGTTCTTC.